This entry features one T cell receptor (beta chain) sequence. Its target is unknown. These data come from a study of identical twins. Study conclusions and caveats: Model-predicted out-of-frame TCR alpha sharing fell below observed values in monozygotic twins.

CDR3 length: 14 amino acids. Germline V gene lookup returns CDR1 SGHRS and CDR2 YFSETQ. With 3 bases removed from V and 1 base from J, the gap between germline ends came to 10 bases. Via MiXCR, TCRdb re-called the 5' RACE reads, giving one row per CDR3 protein. The top ten clones hold 0.91% of a sample with 400,000 to 550,000 distinct CDR3 sequences, roughly a fifth of them seen once. The sample also formed part of further work on T cells expressing NK-cell markers. That paper states: Of the CD8+ T cells in six donors, about 1.0-7.0% belonged to dominant NKG2C+ clonotypes. The CD3+CD56-NKG2C+ fraction of several donors was also led by these clonotypes.

Sequenced: CD4+ T cells sorted from blood. The receptor comes from a young woman in good health. The rearrangement uses TRBV5-1 and TRBJ2-5, with D tentatively TRBD1 or TRBD2 (6 bases each). The CDR3 spells CASSWGATQETQYF. The CDR3 coding sequence is TGCGCCAGCAGCTGGGGGGCTACCCAAGAGACCCAGTACTTC.